This T cell receptor (beta chain) was profiled in a study of T cell clones after liver transplantation. Study summary: Pre-transplant mixed lymphocyte reactions yielded third-party-reactive TCRbeta sequences as comparators for graft-donor-reactive sequences. Tolerance: complete withdrawal held at least one year, liver enzymes staying within twice normal.

General study findings and limits: Compared with third party-reactive sequences, donor-reactive ones declined more, independent of withdrawal success.

This clone has just one count. Its target is not known. TCRdb's table, derived via immunoSEQ multiplex PCR, lists solely in-frame clones and lacks some. The table shows tens of thousands of clones, with roughly 80% occurring only once. CDR1 SGHRS and CDR2 YFSETQ come from the germline V gene. The CDR3 has 15 amino acids. The trim removed 7 bases at V and 5 bases at J, leaving 11 bases unmatched. The source is a human patient who received a liver transplant. Some T cells may be the graft donor's. The chain is built from TRBV5-1 and TRBJ2-5, with 10 bases that match TRBD2. This specimen consisted of CD4+ T cells from blood, obtained 46 months after liver transplant. The CDR3 loop reads CASFFSSGSGETQYF. As DNA, the CDR3 is TGCGCCAGCTTTTTCTCTAGCGGGAGTGGGGAGACCCAGTACTTC.